This record concerns one T cell receptor (beta chain) sequence. The antigen remains undetermined. CDR3 length equals 16 residues. Per germline, CDR1 LGHNA and CDR2 YSLEER. Trimming removed 5 bases from V and 4 bases from J, with 17 bases in between. This sample stems from a study of shared clonotypes between healthy human individuals. Notes on the study in general: At large depth, rarefaction still showed sorted-subset sequencing to be incomplete. It was anticipated that sequencing depth would influence how many clonotypes donors shared.

Clones were read by immunoSEQ multiplex PCR, and TCRdb kept only the in-frame ones, dropping some. The table includes 1.4 million or so clones, about 98.5% detected once. CD4+ cells yielded CD45RA+ naive and CD45RA-negative memory subsets. The receptor comes from a young man in good health. The chain is built from TRBV4-3 and TRBJ2-2; D is perhaps TRBD1 or TRBD2 (6 bases each). The sequencing input was naive CD4+ T cells sorted from blood. Subset here: CD45RA+ positively selected. CDR3 region: CASSGGGGFTTGELFF. The DNA of the CDR3 is TGCGCCAGCAGCGGTGGAGGGGGATTCACCACCGGGGAGCTGTTTTTT.